These T cell receptor beta chains were read from a single sample in a study of T cells after yellow fever vaccination. TCRdb processed the 5' RACE reads anew with MiXCR; each CDR3 protein has one entry. The repertoire holds more than 75,000 distinct CDR3 sequences, with 7.5% to 10% as singletons. The sample here was CD8+ T cells not binding an NS4B(214-222) dextramer, sorted from PBMCs, taken around 14 days after the first yellow fever vaccination. The source is a man between 18 and 35 years old who received the YFV17D yellow fever vaccine. Both conserved end residues are part of each CDR3. D genes are given only for firm matches. Only part of the rows carry a size: once, few, many, or a class if the clone is expanded.

CASRRENRGYNEQFF,TGTGCCAGCAGGCGAGAGAACAGGGGCTACAATGAGCAGTTCTTC,TRBJ2-1,TRBD1,.,TRBV6-2/TRBV6-3,15
CASSPGAFYGYTF,TGTGCCAGCAGCCCCGGGGCCTTCTATGGCTACACCTTC,TRBJ1-2,.,few,TRBV6-5,13
CASSLYDSPDTQYF,TGTGCCAGCAGCCTCTACGACAGTCCAGATACGCAGTATTTT,TRBJ2-3,.,few,TRBV9,14
CASSPLEADYEKLFF,TGTGCCAGCAGCCCCTTAGAGGCAGATTATGAAAAACTGTTTTTT,TRBJ1-4,.,.,TRBV12-3/TRBV12-4,15
CASSKQGYTGELFF,TGTGCCAGTAGTAAACAGGGTTACACCGGGGAGCTGTTTTTT,TRBJ2-2,.,few,TRBV19,14
CASSWTGPETQYF,TGTGCCAGCAGCTGGACAGGGCCAGAGACCCAGTACTTC,TRBJ2-5,TRBD1,.,TRBV7-2,13
CASSEALAVREYNEQFF,TGTGCCAGCAGTGAAGCTCTGGCCGTCCGGGAGTACAATGAGCAGTTCTTC,TRBJ2-1,.,.,TRBV2,17
CASSDRTGSYEQYF,TGTGCCAGCAGTGACAGGACAGGGTCCTACGAGCAGTACTTC,TRBJ2-7,TRBD1,few,TRBV6-1,14
CASSAESSNTGELFF,TGTGCCAGCAGCGCCGAATCCTCGAACACCGGGGAGCTGTTTTTT,TRBJ2-2,.,.,TRBV12-3/TRBV12-4,15
CASSQGTEETQYF,TGCGCCAGCAGCCAAGGGACAGAAGAGACCCAGTACTTC,TRBJ2-5,.,.,TRBV4-3,13
CAAETVAGGFSDTQYF,TGTGCCGCCGAGACCGTAGCGGGGGGGTTCTCAGATACGCAGTATTTT,TRBJ2-3,TRBD2,few,TRBV2,16
CASRHYFNEQFF,TGCGCCAGCAGGCACTATTTTAATGAGCAGTTCTTC,TRBJ2-1,.,few,TRBV5-1,12
CASSYEYNEQFF,TGTGCCAGCAGCTACGAGTACAATGAGCAGTTCTTC,TRBJ2-1,.,.,TRBV6-2/TRBV6-3,12
CASRGEGAWETQYF,TGCGCCAGCCGCGGGGAGGGGGCGTGGGAGACCCAGTACTTC,TRBJ2-5,.,.,TRBV4-1,14
CASTGSPGELFF,TGTGCCAGCACAGGGAGCCCCGGGGAGCTGTTTTTT,TRBJ2-2,.,few,TRBV12-3/TRBV12-4,12
CASSLRPGGASGDTQYF,TGTGCCAGCAGCTTGCGCCCCGGGGGGGCCTCGGGAGATACGCAGTATTTT,TRBJ2-3,TRBD2,few,TRBV5-5,17
CASSQDLGGGKQAFF,TGCGCCAGCAGCCAAGATCTTGGGGGGGGGAAGCAAGCTTTCTTT,TRBJ1-1,.,.,TRBV4-1,15
CASSQTGRRTGELFF,TGTGCCAGCAGTCAGACAGGGAGGAGGACCGGGGAGCTGTTTTTT,TRBJ2-2,.,few,TRBV28,15
CASTTPSGGASGNEQFF,TGTGCCAGCACGACGCCTAGCGGGGGGGCCAGTGGCAATGAGCAGTTCTTC,TRBJ2-1,TRBD2,many,TRBV2,17
CASRRPGQHPDTQYF,TGTGCCAGCAGACGACCGGGACAGCATCCAGATACGCAGTATTTT,TRBJ2-3,TRBD1,.,TRBV11-2,15
CASTLSGIRRDTQYF,TGTGCCAGCACCCTTAGCGGGATACGAAGGGATACGCAGTATTTT,TRBJ2-3,TRBD2,many,TRBV7-8,15
CASSQDHGGGETQYF,TGTGCCAGCAGCCAAGATCATGGGGGAGGAGAGACCCAGTACTTC,TRBJ2-5,.,many,TRBV3-1,15